This TCR beta chain was observed in a study of T cell responses to AZD1222 COVID-19 vaccine. Whole-study results and caveats: Spike-specific TCR breadth and depth went up after people got two AZD1222 doses. Repertoires were obtained only post-peak T cell response. Spike-spanning, vaccine-associated CD4 TCRs were dominant at 160-218 and 743-854.

CDR3 size: 14 residues. The germline V and J ends were trimmed by 10 bases and 0 bases, with 10 bases remaining between them. CDR1 is MNHEY and CDR2 is SMNVEV in the germline V gene (reference sequence). To note about this clone: No antigen is known for it.

The protocol was immunoSEQ multiplex PCR, while the TCRdb copy is restricted to in-frame clones and leaves out a portion. The sample shows 30,000 to 35,000 clones, about 89% of them seen only once. The sequencing used peripheral blood, collected on day 0 of AZD1222 vaccination. The chain joins TRBV27 to TRBJ2-6; D remains ambiguous. The receptor comes from an adult in good health. The CDR3, as DNA: TGTGCCACCACACAATTCTCTGGGGCCAACGTCCTGACTTTC. Translating it yields CATTQFSGANVLTF.